This T cell receptor (beta chain) comes out of a study of blood T cell repertoires in COVID-19. Study-level information: Samples representing acute and convalescent COVID-19 were sourced from the United States, Italy and Spain. The analysed material was cDNA or gDNA that came from T cells, B-cell-depleted T cells, or PBMCs.

As handled by the study authors: The assay estimated nucleated cells by amplifying reference gene primers. Here immunoSEQ multiplex PCR was the method, and the copy in TCRdb shows in-frame clones only, minus some. That table is the source of V, J and clone size, and D and trimming were worked out from the DNA. Altogether roughly 190,000 clones are present, 70% to 90% being singletons, with the ten largest covering approximately 1.1%. The sequence was obtained from a young man with acute or convalescent COVID-19. The sample taken for sequencing was peripheral blood.

In DNA, the CDR3 is TGCGCCAGCAGCTTGGAAGTTCGGGGGTATAATTCACCCCTCCACTTT. This codes for CASSLEVRGYNSPLHF. The V call is TRBV5-1, the J call TRBJ1-6; perhaps TRBD1 as D (5 bases). Per germline, CDR1 SGHRS and CDR2 YFSETQ. Trimming pared 0 bases from V and 4 bases from J, leaving 11 bases between. The CDR3 consists of 16 residues.